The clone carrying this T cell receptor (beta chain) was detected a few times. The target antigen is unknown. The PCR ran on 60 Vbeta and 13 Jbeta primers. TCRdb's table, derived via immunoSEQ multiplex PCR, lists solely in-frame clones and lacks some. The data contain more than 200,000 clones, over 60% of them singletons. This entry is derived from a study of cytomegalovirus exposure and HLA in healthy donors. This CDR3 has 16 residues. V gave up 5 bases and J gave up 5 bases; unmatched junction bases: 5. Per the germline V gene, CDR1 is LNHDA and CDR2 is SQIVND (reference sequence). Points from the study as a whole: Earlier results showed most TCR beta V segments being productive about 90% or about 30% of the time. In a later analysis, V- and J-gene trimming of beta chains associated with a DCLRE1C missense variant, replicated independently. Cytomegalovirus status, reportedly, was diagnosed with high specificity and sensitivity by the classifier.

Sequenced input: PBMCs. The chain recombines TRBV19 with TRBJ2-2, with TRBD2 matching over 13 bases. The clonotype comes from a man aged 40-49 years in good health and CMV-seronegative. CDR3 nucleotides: TGTGCCAGTAGTTGGACTAGCGGGAGCGGGACCGGGGAGCTGTTTTTT. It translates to CASSWTSGSGTGELFF.